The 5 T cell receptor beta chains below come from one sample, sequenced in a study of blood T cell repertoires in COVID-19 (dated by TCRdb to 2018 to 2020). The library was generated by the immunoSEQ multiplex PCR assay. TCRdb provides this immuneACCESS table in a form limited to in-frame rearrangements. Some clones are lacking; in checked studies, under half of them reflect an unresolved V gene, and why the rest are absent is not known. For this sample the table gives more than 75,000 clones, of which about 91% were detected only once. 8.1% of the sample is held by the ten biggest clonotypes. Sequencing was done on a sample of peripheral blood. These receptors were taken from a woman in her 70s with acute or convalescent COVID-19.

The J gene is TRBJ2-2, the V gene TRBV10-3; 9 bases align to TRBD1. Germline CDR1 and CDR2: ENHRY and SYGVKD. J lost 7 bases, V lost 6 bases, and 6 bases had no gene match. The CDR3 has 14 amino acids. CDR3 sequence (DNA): TGTGCCATCAGCCCCGGGACAGGGTTCGGGGAGCTGTTTTTT. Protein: CAISPGTGFGELFF.

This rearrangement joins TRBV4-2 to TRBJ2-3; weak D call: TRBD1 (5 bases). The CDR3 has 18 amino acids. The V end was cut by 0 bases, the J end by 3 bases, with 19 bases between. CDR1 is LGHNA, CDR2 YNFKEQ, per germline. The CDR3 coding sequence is TGTGCCAGCAGCCAAGATCACCGGGCTGGCAGGGCAACAGATACGCAGTATTTT. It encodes CASSQDHRAGRATDTQYF.

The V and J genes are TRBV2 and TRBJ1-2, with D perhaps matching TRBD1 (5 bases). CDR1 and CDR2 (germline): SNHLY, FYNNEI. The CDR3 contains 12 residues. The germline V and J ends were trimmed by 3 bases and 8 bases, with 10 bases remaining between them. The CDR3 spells CASSDSGFGYTF. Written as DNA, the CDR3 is TGTGCCAGCAGTGACTCAGGGTTCGGCTACACCTTC. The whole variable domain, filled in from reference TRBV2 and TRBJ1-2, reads EPEVTQTPSHQVTQMGQEVILRCVPISNHLYFYWYRQILGQKVEFLVSFYNNEISEKSEIFDDQFSVERPDGSNFTLKIRSTKLEDSAMYFCASSDSGFGYTFGSGTRLTVV.

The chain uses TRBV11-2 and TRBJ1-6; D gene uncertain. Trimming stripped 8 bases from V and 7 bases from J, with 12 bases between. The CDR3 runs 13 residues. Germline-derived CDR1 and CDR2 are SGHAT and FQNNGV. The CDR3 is CASGVTFNSPLHF. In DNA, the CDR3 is TGTGCCAGCGGAGTCACATTCAATTCACCCCTCCACTTT.

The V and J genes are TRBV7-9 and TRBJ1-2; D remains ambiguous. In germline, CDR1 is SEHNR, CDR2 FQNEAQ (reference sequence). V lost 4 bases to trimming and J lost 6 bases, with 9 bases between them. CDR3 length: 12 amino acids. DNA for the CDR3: TGTGCCAGCAGCTACACCCAGAATGGCTACACCTTC. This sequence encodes CASSYTQNGYTF.